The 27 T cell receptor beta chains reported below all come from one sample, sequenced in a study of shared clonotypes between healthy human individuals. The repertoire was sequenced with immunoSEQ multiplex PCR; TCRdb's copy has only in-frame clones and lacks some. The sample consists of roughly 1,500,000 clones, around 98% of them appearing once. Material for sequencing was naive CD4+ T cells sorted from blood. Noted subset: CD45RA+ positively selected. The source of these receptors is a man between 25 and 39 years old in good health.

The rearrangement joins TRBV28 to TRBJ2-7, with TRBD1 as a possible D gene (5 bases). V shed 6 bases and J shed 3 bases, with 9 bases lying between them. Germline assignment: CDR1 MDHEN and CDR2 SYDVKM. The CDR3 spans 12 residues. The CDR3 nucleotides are TGTGCCAGCAGATTGACAGACTACGAGCAGTACTTC. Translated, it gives CASRLTDYEQYF. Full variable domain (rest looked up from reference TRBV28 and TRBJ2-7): DVKVTQSSRYLVKRTGEKVFLECVQDMDHENMFWYRQDPGLGLRLIYFSYDVKMKEKGDIPEGYSVSREKKERFSLILESASTNQTSMYLCASRLTDYEQYFGPGTRLTVT.

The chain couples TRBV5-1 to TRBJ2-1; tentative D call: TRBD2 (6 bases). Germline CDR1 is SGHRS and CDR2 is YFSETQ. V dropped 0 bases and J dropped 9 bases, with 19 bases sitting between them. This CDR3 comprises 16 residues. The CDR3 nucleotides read TGCGCCAGCAGCTTGGTGGGGGGACTTTTAGTAAGTGAGCAGTTCTTC. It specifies CASSLVGGLLVSEQFF.

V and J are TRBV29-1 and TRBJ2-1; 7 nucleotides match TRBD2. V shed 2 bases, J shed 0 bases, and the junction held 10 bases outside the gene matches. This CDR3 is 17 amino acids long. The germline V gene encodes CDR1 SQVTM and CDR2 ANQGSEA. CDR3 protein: CSVERRSGVSSYNEQFF. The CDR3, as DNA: TGCAGCGTTGAAAGGCGAAGCGGGGTTAGCTCCTACAATGAGCAGTTCTTC.

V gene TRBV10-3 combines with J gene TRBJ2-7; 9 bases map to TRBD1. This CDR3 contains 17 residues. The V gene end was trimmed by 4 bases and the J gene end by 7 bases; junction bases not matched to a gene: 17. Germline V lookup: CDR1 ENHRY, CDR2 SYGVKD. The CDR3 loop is CAISVLKTGTGSQEQYF. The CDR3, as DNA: TGTGCCATCAGTGTCCTAAAGACCGGGACAGGGAGTCAGGAGCAGTACTTC.

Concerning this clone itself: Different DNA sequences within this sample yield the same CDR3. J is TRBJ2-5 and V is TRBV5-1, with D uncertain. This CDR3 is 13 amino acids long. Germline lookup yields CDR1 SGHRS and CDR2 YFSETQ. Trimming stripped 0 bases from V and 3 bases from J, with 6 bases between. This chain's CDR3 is CASSLAGKETQYF. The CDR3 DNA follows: TGCGCCAGCAGCTTGGCTGGGAAAGAGACCCAGTACTTC.

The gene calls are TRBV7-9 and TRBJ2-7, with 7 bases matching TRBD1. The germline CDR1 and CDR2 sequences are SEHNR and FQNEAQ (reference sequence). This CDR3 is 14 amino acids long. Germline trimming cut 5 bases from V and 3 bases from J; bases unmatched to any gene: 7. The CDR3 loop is CASSRGTVLYEQYF. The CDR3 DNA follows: TGTGCCAGCAGCAGAGGGACAGTGCTCTACGAGCAGTACTTC.

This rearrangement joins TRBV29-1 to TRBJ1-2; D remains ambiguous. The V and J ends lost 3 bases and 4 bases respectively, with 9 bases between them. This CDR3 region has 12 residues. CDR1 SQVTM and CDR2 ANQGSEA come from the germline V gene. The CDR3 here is CSVDPSGYGYTF. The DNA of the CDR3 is TGCAGCGTTGACCCCTCAGGCTATGGCTACACCTTC.

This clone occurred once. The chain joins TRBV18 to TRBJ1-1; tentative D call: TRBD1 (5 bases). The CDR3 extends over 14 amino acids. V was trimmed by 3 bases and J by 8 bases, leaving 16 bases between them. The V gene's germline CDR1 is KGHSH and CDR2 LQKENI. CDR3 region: CASSPRGQGKEAFF. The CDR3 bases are TGTGCCAGCTCACCCCGCGGGCAGGGAAAAGAAGCTTTCTTT.

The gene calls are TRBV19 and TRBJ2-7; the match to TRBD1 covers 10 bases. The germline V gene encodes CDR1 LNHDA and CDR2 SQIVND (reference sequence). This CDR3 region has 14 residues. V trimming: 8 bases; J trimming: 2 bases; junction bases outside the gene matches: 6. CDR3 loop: CASQPGQGTYEQYF. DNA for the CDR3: TGTGCCAGTCAACCGGGACAGGGGACCTACGAGCAGTACTTC.

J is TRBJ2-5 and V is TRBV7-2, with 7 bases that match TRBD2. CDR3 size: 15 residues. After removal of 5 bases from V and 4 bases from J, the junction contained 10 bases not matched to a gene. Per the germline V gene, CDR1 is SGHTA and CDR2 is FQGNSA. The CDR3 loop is CASSDVSGNGETQYF. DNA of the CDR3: TGTGCCAGCAGCGACGTAAGCGGGAATGGAGAGACCCAGTACTTC.

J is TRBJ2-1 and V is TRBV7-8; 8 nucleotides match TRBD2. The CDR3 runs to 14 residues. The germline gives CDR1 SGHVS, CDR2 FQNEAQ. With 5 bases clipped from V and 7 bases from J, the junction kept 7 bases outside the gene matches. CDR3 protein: CASSLRTSPNEQFF. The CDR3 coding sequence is TGTGCCAGCAGCCTCAGGACTAGCCCAAATGAGCAGTTCTTC.

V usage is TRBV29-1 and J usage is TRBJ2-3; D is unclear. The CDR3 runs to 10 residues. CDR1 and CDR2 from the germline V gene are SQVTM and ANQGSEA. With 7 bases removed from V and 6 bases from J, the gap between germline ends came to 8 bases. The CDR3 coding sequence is TGCAGCGCCCTGGGGGATACGCAGTATTTT. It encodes CSALGDTQYF.

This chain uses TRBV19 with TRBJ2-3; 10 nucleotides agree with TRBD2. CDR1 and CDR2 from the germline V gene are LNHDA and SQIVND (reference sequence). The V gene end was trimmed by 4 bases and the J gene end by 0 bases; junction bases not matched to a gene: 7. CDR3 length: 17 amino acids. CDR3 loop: CASSRGLTSGSTDTQYF. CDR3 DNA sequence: TGTGCCAGTAGTAGGGGTCTGACTAGCGGGAGCACAGATACGCAGTATTTT. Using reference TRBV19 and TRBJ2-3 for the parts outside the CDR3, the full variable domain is DGGITQSPKYLFRKEGQNVTLSCEQNLNHDAMYWYRQDPGQGLRLIYYSQIVNDFQKGDIAEGYSVSREKKESFPLTVTSAQKNPTAFYLCASSRGLTSGSTDTQYFGPGTRLTVL.

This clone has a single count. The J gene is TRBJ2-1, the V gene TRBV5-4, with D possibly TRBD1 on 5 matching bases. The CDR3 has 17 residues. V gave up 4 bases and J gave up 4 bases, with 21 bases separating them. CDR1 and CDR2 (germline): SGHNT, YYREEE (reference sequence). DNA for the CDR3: TGTGCCAGCAGCCAAAGACAGCTCCCTGGCCCTTACAATGAGCAGTTCTTC. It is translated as CASSQRQLPGPYNEQFF.

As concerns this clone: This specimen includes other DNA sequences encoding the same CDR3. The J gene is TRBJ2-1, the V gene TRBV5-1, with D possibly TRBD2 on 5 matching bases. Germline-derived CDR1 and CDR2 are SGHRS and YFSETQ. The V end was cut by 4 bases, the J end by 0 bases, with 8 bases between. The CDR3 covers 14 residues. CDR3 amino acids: CASSPGDSYNEQFF. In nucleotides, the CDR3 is TGCGCCAGCAGCCCCGGGGACTCCTACAATGAGCAGTTCTTC. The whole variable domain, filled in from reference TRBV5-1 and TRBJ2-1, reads KAGVTQTPRYLIKTRGQQVTLSCSPISGHRSVSWYQQTPGQGLQFLFEYFSETQRNKGNFPGRFSGRQFSNSRSEMNVSTLELGDSALYLCASSPGDSYNEQFFGPGTRLTVL.

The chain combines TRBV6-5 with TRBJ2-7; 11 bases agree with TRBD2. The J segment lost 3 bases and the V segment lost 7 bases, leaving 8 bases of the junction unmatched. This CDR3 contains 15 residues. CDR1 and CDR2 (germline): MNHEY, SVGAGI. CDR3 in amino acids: CASTSRLAGSYEQYF. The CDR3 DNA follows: TGTGCCAGCACCTCTAGACTAGCGGGGAGCTACGAGCAGTACTTC.

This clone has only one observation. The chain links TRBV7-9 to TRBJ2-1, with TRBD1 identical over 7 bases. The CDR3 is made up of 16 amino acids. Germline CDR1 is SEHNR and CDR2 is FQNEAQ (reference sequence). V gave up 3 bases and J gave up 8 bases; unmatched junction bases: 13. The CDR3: CASSFLGTEIGHEQFF. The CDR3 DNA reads TGTGCCAGCAGCTTTCTCGGGACAGAGATTGGACATGAGCAGTTCTTC.

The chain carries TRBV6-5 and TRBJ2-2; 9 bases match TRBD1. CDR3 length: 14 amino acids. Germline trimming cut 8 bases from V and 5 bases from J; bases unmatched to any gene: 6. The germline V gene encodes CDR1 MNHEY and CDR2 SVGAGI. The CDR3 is CASRGQGLTGELFF. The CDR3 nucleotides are TGTGCCAGCCGGGGACAGGGTTTAACCGGGGAGCTGTTTTTT.

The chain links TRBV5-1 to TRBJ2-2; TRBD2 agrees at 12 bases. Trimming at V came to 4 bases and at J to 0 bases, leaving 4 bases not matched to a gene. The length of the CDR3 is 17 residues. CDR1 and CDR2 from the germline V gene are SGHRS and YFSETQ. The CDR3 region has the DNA TGCGCCAGCAGCCCAGGACTAGCGGGACCGAACACCGGGGAGCTGTTTTTT. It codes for CASSPGLAGPNTGELFF.

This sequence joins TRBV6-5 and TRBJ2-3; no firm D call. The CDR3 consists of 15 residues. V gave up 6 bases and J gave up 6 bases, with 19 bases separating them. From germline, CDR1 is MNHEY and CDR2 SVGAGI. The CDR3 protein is CASRDSFTGWDTQYF. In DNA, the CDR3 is TGTGCCAGCAGGGATTCCTTTACCGGGTGGGATACGCAGTATTTT.

CDR3 DNA sequence: TGCGCCAGCAGCTGGCAGGCGGGCAATGAGCAGTTCTTC. Amino acids: CASSWQAGNEQFF. The rearrangement links TRBV5-1 to TRBJ2-1, with a tentative D call TRBD2 (5 bases). Trimming cost V 3 bases and J 6 bases, with 10 bases left between them. Germline lookup yields CDR1 SGHRS and CDR2 YFSETQ. The CDR3 extends over 13 amino acids.

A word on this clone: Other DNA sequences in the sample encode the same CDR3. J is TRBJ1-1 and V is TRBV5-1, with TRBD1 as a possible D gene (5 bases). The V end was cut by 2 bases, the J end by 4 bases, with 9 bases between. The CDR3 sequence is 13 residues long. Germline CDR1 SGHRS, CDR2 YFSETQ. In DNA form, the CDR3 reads TGCGCCAGCAGCTTAGGGGTCGGCACTGAAGCTTTCTTT. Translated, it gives CASSLGVGTEAFF.

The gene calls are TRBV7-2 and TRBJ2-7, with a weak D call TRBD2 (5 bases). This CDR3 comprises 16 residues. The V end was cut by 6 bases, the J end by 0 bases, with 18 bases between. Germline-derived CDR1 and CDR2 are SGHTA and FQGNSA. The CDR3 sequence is CASRHRLSGNSYEQYF. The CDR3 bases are TGTGCCAGCAGACACAGACTGTCCGGGAACTCCTACGAGCAGTACTTC.

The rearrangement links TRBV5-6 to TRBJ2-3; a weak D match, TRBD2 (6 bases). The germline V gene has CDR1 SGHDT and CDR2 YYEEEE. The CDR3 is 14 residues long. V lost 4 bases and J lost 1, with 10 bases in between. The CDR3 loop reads CASSLIAGTDTQYF. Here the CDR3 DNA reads TGTGCCAGCAGCCTCATAGCGGGCACAGATACGCAGTATTTT.

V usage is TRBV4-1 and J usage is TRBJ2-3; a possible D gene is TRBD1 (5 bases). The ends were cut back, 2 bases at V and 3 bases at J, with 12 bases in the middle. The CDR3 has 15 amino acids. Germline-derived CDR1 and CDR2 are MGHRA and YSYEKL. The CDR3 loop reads CASSQKGVGTDTQYF. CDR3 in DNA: TGCGCCAGCAGCCAAAAAGGGGTTGGAACAGATACGCAGTATTTT.

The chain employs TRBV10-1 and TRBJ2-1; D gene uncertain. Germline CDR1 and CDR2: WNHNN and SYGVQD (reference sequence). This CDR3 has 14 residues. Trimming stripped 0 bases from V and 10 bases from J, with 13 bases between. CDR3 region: CASSESPTLSEQFF. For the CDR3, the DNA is TGCGCCAGCAGTGAGTCGCCGACCCTATCAGAGCAGTTCTTC.

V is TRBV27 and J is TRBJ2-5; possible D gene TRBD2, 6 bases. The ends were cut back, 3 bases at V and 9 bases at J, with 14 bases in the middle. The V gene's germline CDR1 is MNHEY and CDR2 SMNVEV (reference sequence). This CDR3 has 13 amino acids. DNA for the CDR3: TGTGCCAGCAGTTTTTTCCGGGAGTCGCCCCAGTACTTC. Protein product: CASSFFRESPQYF.